A selection of T cell receptor beta chains follows, all from one sample in a study of blood T cell repertoires in COVID-19. Profiling relied on immunoSEQ multiplex PCR, and the TCRdb table lists in-frame clones only, not all of them. The sample holds 230,000 or so clones, around four fifths seen once. Sequenced sample: peripheral blood. The receptor source for this set is a man younger than 40 with active or convalescent COVID-19. Each CDR3 is given with its conserved first and last residue. Fields, in order: J gene, clone size, V gene, D gene, CDR3 protein, CDR3 DNA. D genes are given only for firm matches. Only part of the rows carry a size: once, few, many, or a class if the clone is expanded.

>TRBJ2-7|NA|TRBV24-1|TRBD1
CATRDSPYEQYF
TGTGCCACCCGGGACAGTCCCTACGAGCAGTACTTC
>TRBJ2-7|NA|TRBV28|NA
CASIGGGASYEQYF
TGTGCCAGCATTGGAGGGGGGGCCTCCTACGAGCAGTACTTC
>TRBJ1-6|NA|TRBV15|NA
CATSRDLLGYSPLHF
TGTGCCACCAGCAGAGATCTCCTAGGTTATTCACCCCTCCACTTT
>TRBJ2-2|NA|TRBV3-1/TRBV3-2|TRBD2
CASSPSGGKSGELFF
TGTGCCAGCAGCCCTAGCGGGGGGAAGTCCGGGGAGCTGTTTTTT
>TRBJ2-1|NA|TRBV9|NA
CASSVSRGPYNEQFF
TGTGCCAGCAGCGTGTCTAGAGGCCCCTACAATGAGCAGTTCTTC
>TRBJ2-3|NA|TRBV4-3|TRBD2
CASSHSMTGPSGSRDTQYF
TGCGCCAGCAGCCATTCCATGACGGGGCCTAGCGGGAGTAGGGATACGCAGTATTTT
>TRBJ1-2|NA|TRBV5-5|TRBD1
CASSQGQGPFGYTF
TGTGCCAGCAGCCAGGGACAGGGGCCCTTTGGCTACACCTTC
>TRBJ1-1|NA|TRBV9|NA
CASSAKEATEAFF
TGTGCCAGCAGTGCCAAGGAGGCCACTGAAGCTTTCTTT
>TRBJ1-2|NA|TRBV18|TRBD1
CASSPDRDIYGYTF
TGTGCCAGCTCCCCGGACAGGGATATCTATGGCTACACCTTC
>TRBJ1-2|NA|TRBV5-6|NA
CASRKGGDGYTF
TGTGCCAGCAGAAAGGGAGGGGATGGCTACACCTTC
>TRBJ2-5|NA|TRBV5-5|TRBD1
CASSQPGQTETQYF
TGTGCCAGCAGCCAGCCGGGACAGACGGAGACCCAGTACTTC
>TRBJ1-1|NA|TRBV2|NA
CASSEGRNTEAFF
TGTGCCAGCAGTGAAGGGAGGAACACTGAAGCTTTCTTT
>TRBJ1-1|NA|TRBV27|NA
CASRSGGRNTEAFF
TGTGCCAGCAGATCCGGGGGTCGGAACACTGAAGCTTTCTTT
>TRBJ1-1|NA|TRBV12-3/TRBV12-4|NA
CASSLYRTTEAFF
TGTGCCAGCAGCCTTTACAGAACCACTGAAGCTTTCTTT
>TRBJ1-6|NA|TRBV23-1|TRBD1
CASRTGGNSPLHF
TGCGCCAGCAGGACAGGGGGGAATTCACCCCTCCACTTT
>TRBJ2-1|NA|TRBV18|TRBD2
CASSPNPPTSGSNEQFF
TGTGCCAGCTCACCCAACCCGCCCACTAGCGGGAGTAATGAGCAGTTCTTC
>TRBJ1-2|few|TRBV4-1|NA
CASSPGNYGYTF
TGCGCCAGCAGCCCGGGTAACTATGGCTACACCTTC
>TRBJ1-5|NA|TRBV30|TRBD1
CAWSNQGDQPQHF
TGTGCCTGGAGTAACCAGGGGGATCAGCCCCAGCATTTT
>TRBJ1-2|NA|TRBV5-5|NA
CASSLANNEVYGYTF
TGTGCCAGCAGTTTGGCCAATAATGAGGTCTATGGCTACACCTTC
>TRBJ2-3|NA|TRBV4-2|TRBD2
CASSQERVKRGGVPSTDTQYF
TGTGCCAGCAGCCAAGAGAGGGTAAAGCGGGGGGGCGTTCCTAGCACAGATACGCAGTATTTT
>TRBJ2-1|NA|TRBV29-1|TRBD2
CSVPAGGTNEQFF
TGCAGCGTCCCAGCGGGAGGGACCAATGAGCAGTTCTTC
>TRBJ2-3|NA|TRBV18|NA
CASSPRADTQYF
TGTGCCAGCTCACCACGAGCAGATACGCAGTATTTT
>TRBJ2-5|NA|TRBV5-1|TRBD2
CASSKTGRVGQETQYF
TGCGCCAGCAGTAAGACGGGGAGGGTGGGCCAAGAGACCCAGTACTTC
>TRBJ2-5|NA|TRBV19|TRBD2
CASGGETQYF
TGTGCTAGCGGGGGAGAGACCCAGTACTTC
>TRBJ1-2|NA|TRBV11-2|NA
CASSQGGGGYTF
TGTGCCAGCAGCCAAGGGGGGGGCGGCTACACCTTC
>TRBJ2-3|NA|TRBV9|NA
CASSVDGTPLVSQYF
TGTGCCAGCAGCGTAGACGGGACTCCCCTAGTGTCGCAGTATTTT
>TRBJ2-1|once|TRBV11-2|NA
CASSLDNGAGVNEQFF
TGTGCCAGCAGCTTAGATAATGGGGCTGGGGTCAATGAGCAGTTCTTC
>TRBJ2-3|NA|TRBV2|NA
CASSERRVTDTQYF
TGTGCCAGCAGTGAAAGGAGGGTCACAGATACGCAGTATTTT
>TRBJ1-4|NA|TRBV5-5|TRBD1
CASSFRDRGEKLFF
TGTGCCAGCAGCTTCCGGGACAGGGGTGAAAAACTGTTTTTT
>TRBJ1-2|few|TRBV6-6|TRBD1
CASSDPGTGETF
TGTGCCAGCAGTGATCCCGGGACAGGGGAAACCTTC
>TRBJ2-1|NA|TRBV5-1|TRBD2
CASRAGGGASGNEQFF
TGCGCCAGCAGGGCCGGCGGTGGGGCTAGCGGTAATGAGCAGTTCTTC
>TRBJ2-5|NA|TRBV5-1|TRBD2
CASSLLAGNQETQYF
TGCGCCAGCAGCTTACTAGCGGGGAACCAAGAGACCCAGTACTTC
>TRBJ1-2|NA|TRBV4-3|TRBD1
CASSPQIGTGHGYTF
TGCGCCAGCAGCCCCCAGATCGGGACAGGCCATGGCTACACCTTC
>TRBJ2-2|NA|TRBV4-3|TRBD1
CASRGTGGLAGELFF
TGCGCCAGCAGAGGGACAGGGGGCTTGGCCGGGGAGCTGTTTTTT
>TRBJ2-3|NA|TRBV7-2|TRBD1
CASSSDRRSTDTQYF
TGTGCCAGCAGCTCGGACAGGAGAAGCACAGATACGCAGTATTTT
>TRBJ1-1|few|TRBV5-4|TRBD1
CASSFAGQGNTEAFF
TGTGCCAGCAGCTTCGCGGGACAGGGGAACACTGAAGCTTTCTTT
>TRBJ1-5|NA|TRBV7-2|NA
CASGRQSNQPQHF
TGTGCCAGCGGTAGACAGAGCAATCAGCCCCAGCATTTT
>TRBJ1-6|NA|TRBV2|NA
CASSEQGISSYNSPLHF
TGTGCCAGCAGTGAACAGGGAATAAGCTCCTATAATTCACCCCTCCACTTT
>TRBJ2-1|NA|TRBV2|NA
CATVGTSPNEQFF
TGTGCCACCGTTGGGACAAGCCCCAATGAGCAGTTCTTC